The sequence of this TCR beta chain was determined in a study of T-cell reconstitution after alpha-beta-depleted transplantation in children. Germline lookup yields CDR1 MNHEY and CDR2 SVGEGT. Trimming pared 7 bases from V and 7 bases from J, leaving 20 bases between. This CDR3 has 16 residues. For TCRbeta, the library was prepared with unique molecular identifiers. One entry per CDR3 protein, called by TCRdb with MiXCR from the PCR reads. The sample shows around 400,000 distinct CDR3 sequences, approximately 11% of them seen only once. This specimen consisted of PBMCs from the stem cell graft donor, obtained from the stem cell graft. The origin of this receptor is a human donor who donated a stem cell graft to a child with acute myeloid leukemia. The J gene is TRBJ1-6, the V gene TRBV6-2 or TRBV6-3; perhaps TRBD1 as D (6 bases). CDR3 loop: CASNTGHPGGNSPLHF. CDR3 nucleotides: TGTGCCAGCAATACGGGACACCCGGGGGGCAATTCACCCCTCCACTTT.